A selection of T cell receptor beta chains follows, all from one sample in a study of T-cell reconstitution after alpha-beta-depleted transplantation in children. Each CDR3 protein gets one entry after TCRdb re-called the PCR reads with MiXCR. This sample yields over 200,000 distinct CDR3 sequences, of which approximately 10% are seen a single time; roughly 27% belongs to the top ten. The sample consisted of PBMCs, taken before TCRalphabeta/CD19-depleted stem cell transplant. These TCRs come from a child under two years old with acute myeloid leukemia, due to receive a stem cell transplant. The CDR3 runs from the conserved cysteine through the conserved F or W. The D gene is left open where the match is weak. Size is omitted from some rows. Given values are once, few, many or a class for expanded clones.

j_call clone_size d_call cdr3_length v_call cdr3_aa cdr3_nt
TRBJ2-5 many TRBD2 15 TRBV6-2/TRBV6-3 CASSYFWAGGETQYF TGTGCCAGCAGTTACTTTTGGGCGGGAGGAGAGACCCAGTACTTC
TRBJ1-5 many NA 13 TRBV20-1 CSASWALNQPQHF TGCAGTGCTAGCTGGGCCCTAAATCAGCCCCAGCATTTT
TRBJ2-7 NA NA 14 TRBV7-2 CASSSATRAYEQYF TGTGCCAGCAGCTCAGCGACCAGGGCCTACGAGCAGTACTTC
TRBJ2-5 many NA 15 TRBV4-2 CASSQEGRRGETQYF TGTGCCAGCAGCCAAGAGGGCAGGAGAGGAGAGACCCAGTACTTC
TRBJ2-1 many TRBD2 15 TRBV29-1 CSVEPLAGTYNEQFF TGCAGCGTTGAACCCCTAGCGGGAACCTACAATGAGCAGTTCTTC
TRBJ2-7 many NA 13 TRBV10-1 CASSDAGSYEQYF TGCGCCAGCAGTGACGCCGGGAGCTACGAGCAGTACTTC
TRBJ2-5 few TRBD2 16 TRBV7-7 CASSQGLAGRQETQYF TGTGCCAGCAGCCAAGGACTAGCGGGCCGCCAAGAGACCCAGTACTTC
TRBJ2-1 many NA 12 TRBV20-1 CSAGLSYNEQFF TGCAGTGCAGGGTTGTCCTACAATGAGCAGTTCTTC
TRBJ2-2 NA TRBD2 19 TRBV12-3/TRBV12-4 CACSARLAGGVVETGELFF TGTGCCTGCAGTGCAAGACTAGCGGGAGGAGTTGTAGAAACCGGGGAGCTGTTTTTT
TRBJ1-4 many TRBD1 14 TRBV7-2 CASRGQITNEKLFF TGTGCCAGCAGGGGACAGATCACTAATGAAAAACTGTTTTTT
TRBJ1-2 many TRBD1 13 TRBV14 CASSSGQGLNYTF TGTGCCAGCAGCTCGGGACAGGGGTTAAACTACACCTTC